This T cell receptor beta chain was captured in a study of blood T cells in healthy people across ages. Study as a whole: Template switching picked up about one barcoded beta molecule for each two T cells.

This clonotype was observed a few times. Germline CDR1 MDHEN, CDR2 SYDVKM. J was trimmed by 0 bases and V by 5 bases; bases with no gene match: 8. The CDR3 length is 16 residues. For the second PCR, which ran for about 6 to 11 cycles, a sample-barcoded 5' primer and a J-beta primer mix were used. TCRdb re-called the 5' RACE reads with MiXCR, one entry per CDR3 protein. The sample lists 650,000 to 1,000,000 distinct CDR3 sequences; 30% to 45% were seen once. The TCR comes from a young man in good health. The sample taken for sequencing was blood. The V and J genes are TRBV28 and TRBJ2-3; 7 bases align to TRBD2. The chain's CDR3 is CASSLLADPSTDTQYF. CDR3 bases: TGTGCCAGCAGTCTCCTAGCGGACCCTAGCACAGATACGCAGTATTTT. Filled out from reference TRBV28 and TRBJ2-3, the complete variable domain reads DVKVTQSSRYLVKRTGEKVFLECVQDMDHENMFWYRQDPGLGLRLIYFSYDVKMKEKGDIPEGYSVSREKKERFSLILESASTNQTSMYLCASSLLADPSTDTQYFGPGTRLTVL.